These 23 T cell receptor beta chains share one sample of origin, sequenced in a study of T cells after yellow fever vaccination (dated by TCRdb to between 2018 and 2021). Preparation of the library involved 5' RACE. These reads were obtained on an Illumina NovaSeq 6000. TCRdb took the public reads, trimmed them with fastp at Q25, ran MiXCR for clone calling and kept in-frame beta chains. Here each entry gathers all rows of one CDR3 protein and keeps the most common genes and DNA. In all, the sample holds about 250,000 distinct CDR3 sequences, and more than 3.5% of those were seen once. The ten largest clones represent approximately 18% of the sample. Interpreted using the paper, the treatment or condition label stands for: live attenuated yellow fever vaccine strain. Source: PBMCs, taken 15 days after the yellow fever booster vaccination. The origin of the receptors is a man in his late teens or twenties who received the YFV17D yellow fever vaccine.

The table lists this clonotype with many counts. This chain uses TRBV5-1 with TRBJ1-2; D remains ambiguous. Trimming left V 5 bases short and J 3 bases short, with 14 bases between. CDR3 length: 14 residues. From germline, CDR1 is SGHRS and CDR2 YFSETQ. The CDR3 DNA reads TGCGCCAGCAGATTGAAAATGCGGGACTATGGCTACACCTTC. This sequence encodes CASRLKMRDYGYTF.

This clonotype was detected ten times or more. The chain uses TRBV6-6 and TRBJ2-5; D call uncertain. The V gene's germline CDR1 is MNHNY and CDR2 SVGAGI (reference sequence). The CDR3 is 16 amino acids. With 6 bases removed from V and 4 bases from J, the gap between germline ends came to 21 bases. The CDR3 here is CASRPYPRGSGETQYF. The CDR3 nucleotides read TGTGCCAGCAGACCCTACCCTCGTGGTTCGGGAGAGACCCAGTACTTC.

This clonotype came up many times. CDR3: CASSEISQLAGGDNEQFF. CDR3 coding DNA: TGTGCCAGCAGTGAAATATCCCAACTAGCGGGGGGGGACAATGAGCAGTTCTTC. V usage is TRBV2 and J usage is TRBJ2-1, with 13 positions matching TRBD2. Germline trimming cut 2 bases from V and 5 bases from J; bases unmatched to any gene: 9. Germline V gives CDR1 SNHLY, CDR2 FYNNEI. CDR3 size: 18 residues.

The sample holds many counts of this clonotype. The V call is TRBV10-3, the J call TRBJ1-5, with a tentative D call TRBD1 (6 bases). This CDR3 is built from 16 residues. CDR1 is ENHRY, CDR2 SYGVKD, per germline. The V and J ends lost 4 bases and 9 bases respectively, with 22 bases between them. CDR3 nucleotides: TGTGCCATCAGTGTCCCGGAGGGGGGGAGCTTGAGGCCCCAGCATTTT. It codes for CAISVPEGGSLRPQHF.

V gene TRBV19 combines with J gene TRBJ2-2; a possible D gene is TRBD1 (6 bases). This CDR3 has 15 amino acids. CDR1 is LNHDA and CDR2 is SQIVND in the germline V gene (reference sequence). V dropped 4 bases and J dropped 1 base, with 10 bases sitting between them. CDR3 nucleotide sequence: TGTGCCAGTAGTAAATTACAGGGGAACACCGGGGAGCTGTTTTTT. The encoded protein is CASSKLQGNTGELFF. The whole variable domain, remainder taken from reference TRBV19 and TRBJ2-2, is DGGITQSPKYLFRKEGQNVTLSCEQNLNHDAMYWYRQDPGQGLRLIYYSQIVNDFQKGDIAEGYSVSREKKESFPLTVTSAQKNPTAFYLCASSKLQGNTGELFFGEGSRLTVL.

This clonotype has ten or more counts. This CDR3 reads CASSFYETGDYLYGYTF. CDR3 nucleotides: TGTGCCAGCAGCTTTTACGAGACAGGGGACTACTTGTACGGCTACACCTTC. The chain is built from TRBV5-5 and TRBJ1-2, with 8 nucleotides matching TRBD1. Germline trimming cut 2 bases from V and 8 bases from J; bases unmatched to any gene: 17. The CDR3 has 17 residues. CDR1 and CDR2 from the germline V gene are SGHKS and YYEKEE (reference sequence).

This clonotype was observed a few times. V gene TRBV7-2 combines with J gene TRBJ1-2, with no clear D. V was shortened by 5 bases and J by 0 bases, with 7 bases between the two germline ends. Germline CDR1 reads SGHTA; CDR2 reads FQGNSA. The CDR3 is 13 residues long. The CDR3 sequence is CASSRRTNYGYTF. CDR3 sequence (DNA): TGTGCCAGCAGCCGGAGAACTAACTATGGCTACACCTTC.

This clonotype was picked up many times. The chain has TRBV25-1 and TRBJ2-7; D might be TRBD2 (6 bases). The CDR3 runs 14 residues. Germline lookup yields CDR1 MGHDK and CDR2 SYGVNS. The ends were cut back, 7 bases at V and 8 bases at J, with 21 bases in the middle. The CDR3 sequence is CASTSPGELTKQYF. Here the CDR3 DNA reads TGTGCCAGCACCAGCCCGGGGGAGCTTACGAAGCAGTACTTC.

This clonotype was observed at least ten times. This chain links TRBV25-1 with TRBJ2-3; D tentatively fits TRBD1 or TRBD2 (5 bases each). From germline, CDR1 is MGHDK and CDR2 SYGVNS. This CDR3 spans 13 amino acids. Trimming took 1 base from V and 10 from J, leaving 12 bases between them. DNA for the CDR3: TGTGCCAGCAGTGAATTATGGGGGTTAGCGCAGTATTTT. It translates to CASSELWGLAQYF.

This clonotype has ten or more counts. This chain connects TRBV7-2 to TRBJ1-6, with D uncertain. Germline values: CDR1 SGHTA, CDR2 FQGNSA. The V gene lost 4 bases and the J gene lost 8 bases, with 9 bases spanning the gap. CDR3 length: 13 amino acids. The CDR3 reads CASSYPNDSPLHF. The CDR3 DNA reads as TGTGCCAGCAGCTACCCTAACGATTCACCCCTCCACTTT.

This clonotype has ten or more counts. The chain has TRBV7-9 and TRBJ1-5; TRBD1 might be the D (6 bases). V was trimmed by 5 bases and J by 3 bases, leaving 11 bases between them. This CDR3 is 14 amino acids long. Germline CDR1 reads SEHNR; CDR2 reads FQNEAQ (reference sequence). CDR3: CASSHTGTNQPQHF. In nucleotides, the CDR3 is TGTGCCAGCAGCCACACAGGGACCAATCAGCCCCAGCATTTT. Filled out from reference TRBV7-9 and TRBJ1-5, the complete variable domain reads DTGVSQNPRHKITKRGQNVTFRCDPISEHNRLYWYRQTLGQGPEFLTYFQNEAQLEKSRLLSDRFSAERPKGSFSTLEIQRTEQGDSAMYLCASSHTGTNQPQHFGDGTRLSIL.

At least ten counts were recorded for this clonotype. This chain connects TRBV20-1 to TRBJ2-7; D unresolved. Trimming left V 1 base short and J 3 bases short, with 10 bases between. The germline V gene encodes CDR1 DFQATT and CDR2 SNEGSKA (reference sequence). CDR3 length: 13 amino acids. In nucleotides, the CDR3 is TGCAGTGCTAGAGGGGTGGCCAGCTACGAGCAGTACGTC. Translated, it gives CSARGVASYEQYV.

Many counts were recorded for this clonotype. The V call is TRBV19, the J call TRBJ1-4; 7 positions agree with TRBD1. The CDR3 sequence is 15 residues long. Trimming took 6 bases from V and 0 from J; bases not matched to a gene: 4. Germline values: CDR1 LNHDA, CDR2 SQIVND (reference sequence). As DNA, the CDR3 is TGTGCCAGTAGAAAACAGGGGACAACTAATGAAAAACTGTTTTTT. The encoded protein is CASRKQGTTNEKLFF. The entire variable domain, with the rest obtained from reference TRBV19 and TRBJ1-4, is as follows: DGGITQSPKYLFRKEGQNVTLSCEQNLNHDAMYWYRQDPGQGLRLIYYSQIVNDFQKGDIAEGYSVSREKKESFPLTVTSAQKNPTAFYLCASRKQGTTNEKLFFGSGTQLSVL.

In this sample, this clonotype turned up many times. The rearrangement uses TRBV7-9 and TRBJ2-1; maybe TRBD2 (6 bases). Germline V gene lookup returns CDR1 SEHNR and CDR2 FQNEAQ (reference sequence). V lost 5 bases, J lost 6 bases, and 8 bases lay in between. The CDR3 spans 12 residues. The CDR3 DNA follows: TGTGCCAGCAGCCTTAGCGGCAATGAGCAGTTCTTC. Its protein is CASSLSGNEQFF.

This clonotype was recorded many times. The chain joins TRBV7-9 to TRBJ1-2; weak D call: TRBD1 (5 bases). The CDR3 length is 12 residues. The V end lost 2 bases, the J end lost 7 bases, and 8 bases lay between the germline ends. Germline CDR1 and CDR2: SEHNR and FQNEAQ (reference sequence). The CDR3 loop reads CASSLQGSGYTF. CDR3 DNA sequence: TGTGCCAGCAGCTTACAGGGAAGTGGCTACACCTTC.

This clonotype was observed a handful of times. The gene calls are TRBV6-2 or TRBV6-3 and TRBJ2-5; 9 nucleotides line up with TRBD2. Germline V gene sequence: CDR1 MNHEY, CDR2 SVGEGT. The trim removed 0 bases at V and 5 bases at J, leaving 7 bases unmatched. The CDR3 spans 16 residues. CDR3 nucleotides: TGTGCCAGCAGTTACTCCGCTAGCGGGGATCTGGAGACCCAGTACTTC. Protein sequence: CASSYSASGDLETQYF.

This clonotype was counted at least ten times. The chain carries TRBV6-5 and TRBJ2-1; 8 positions agree with TRBD1. The junction had 6 bases not matched to a gene; V was cut back by 1 base and J by 4 bases. The CDR3 extends over 16 amino acids. From germline, CDR1 is MNHEY and CDR2 SVGAGI. CDR3: CASSYLRTGSYNEQFF. CDR3 DNA: TGTGCCAGCAGTTACTTGCGGACAGGGTCTTACAATGAGCAGTTCTTC.

This clonotype was recorded many times. V and J are TRBV6-5 and TRBJ2-1; 11 bases line up with TRBD2. Trimming cost V 5 bases and J 9 bases; bases outside gene matches: 12. The CDR3 totals 16 residues. Germline CDR1 reads MNHEY; CDR2 reads SVGAGI. The CDR3 nucleotides read TGTGCCAGCAGTATTAGCGGGGGGGCTTTGCGGGGTGAGCAGTTCTTC. It translates to CASSISGGALRGEQFF.

This clonotype was observed at least ten times. The rearrangement links TRBV12-3 or TRBV12-4 to TRBJ1-2; D is unresolved. V dropped 1 base and J dropped 4 bases, with 13 bases sitting between them. The length of the CDR3 is 15 residues. CDR3: CASSLGRAFIYGYTF. Written as DNA, the CDR3 is TGTGCCAGCAGTTTAGGCCGGGCTTTCATCTATGGCTACACCTTC.

The rearrangement uses TRBV5-4 and TRBJ2-6; D is ambiguous. The V and J ends lost 5 bases and 0 bases respectively, with 9 bases between them. This CDR3 is 15 amino acids long. Germline CDR1 and CDR2: SGHNT and YYREEE (reference sequence). The CDR3 here is CASSIGYSGANVLTF. In DNA, the CDR3 is TGTGCCAGCAGTATTGGGTACTCTGGGGCCAACGTCCTGACTTTC.

This clonotype appeared a few times. The chain is built from TRBV18 and TRBJ1-2; D not resolved. The germline V gene encodes CDR1 KGHSH and CDR2 LQKENI. V was cut by 1 base and J by 5 bases, with 14 bases left in between. The CDR3 loop spans 15 amino acids. CDR3 amino acids: CASSPLDMGDYGYTF. The CDR3 bases are TGTGCCAGCTCACCACTTGATATGGGCGATTATGGCTACACCTTC.

This clonotype has at least ten counts. The chain has TRBV4-1 and TRBJ1-3; D gene ambiguous. Per the germline V gene, CDR1 is MGHRA and CDR2 is YSYEKL. This CDR3 has 13 residues. V was trimmed by 0 bases and J by 1 base, leaving 1 base between them. Here the CDR3 reads CASSQDSGNTIYF. CDR3 bases: TGCGCCAGCAGCCAAGATTCTGGAAACACCATATATTTT.

This clonotype was counted at least ten times. J is TRBJ2-7 and V is TRBV19; the D is unclear. The CDR3 spans 14 residues. V was trimmed by 3 bases and J by 3 bases, leaving 12 bases between them. Germline V gives CDR1 LNHDA, CDR2 SQIVND (reference sequence). The CDR3 protein is CASSMELAGYEQYF. CDR3 DNA sequence: TGTGCCAGTAGTATGGAGCTTGCTGGCTACGAGCAGTACTTC. The full variable domain, with the rest looked up from reference TRBV19 and TRBJ2-7, is DGGITQSPKYLFRKEGQNVTLSCEQNLNHDAMYWYRQDPGQGLRLIYYSQIVNDFQKGDIAEGYSVSREKKESFPLTVTSAQKNPTAFYLCASSMELAGYEQYFGPGTRLTVT.